The T cell receptor beta chain under discussion was sequenced for a study of cytomegalovirus exposure and HLA in healthy donors. Study-wide results and caveats: A previous analysis found most TCR beta V segments productive roughly 90% or roughly 30% of the time.

A multiplex PCR was run with 60 Vbeta primers and 13 Jbeta primers. TCRdb's table, derived via immunoSEQ multiplex PCR, lists solely in-frame clones and lacks some. Found here are some 120,000 clones, around 81% of them singletons; the top ten hold 2.2%. V lost 1 base and J lost 4; bases outside the gene matches: 5. The germline CDR1 and CDR2 sequences are SGHRS and YFSETQ. This CDR3 spans 18 amino acids. Concerning this clone: Its specificity is unknown.

This chain joins TRBV5-1 and TRBJ2-2; 15 nucleotides line up with TRBD2. The sample comprised PBMCs. This TCR derives from a woman aged 40-49 years in good health and CMV-seronegative. The CDR3 region has the DNA TGCGCCAGCAGCTTGTTCGGGACTAGCGGGGGGAGCACCGGGGAGCTGTTTTTT. Translation gives CASSLFGTSGGSTGELFF. Using reference TRBV5-1 and TRBJ2-2 for the parts outside the CDR3, the full variable domain is KAGVTQTPRYLIKTRGQQVTLSCSPISGHRSVSWYQQTPGQGLQFLFEYFSETQRNKGNFPGRFSGRQFSNSRSEMNVSTLELGDSALYLCASSLFGTSGGSTGELFFGEGSRLTVL.